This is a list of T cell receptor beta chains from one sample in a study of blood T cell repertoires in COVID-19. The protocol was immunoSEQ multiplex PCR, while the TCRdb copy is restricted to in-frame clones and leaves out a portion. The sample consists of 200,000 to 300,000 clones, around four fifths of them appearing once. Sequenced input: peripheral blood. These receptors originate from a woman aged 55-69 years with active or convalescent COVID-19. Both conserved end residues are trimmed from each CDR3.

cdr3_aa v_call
ASTGTGGGNTIY TRBV2
ASSYGERVRSPLH TRBV6-5
ASSEASGVGNTIY TRBV6-1
ASRSDGGGEQY TRBV5-1
ASSPLRDTGSSPLH TRBV9
AFVQGGNSPLH TRBV30
AISAGFGSPLH TRBV10-3
ASSLTGEASPLH TRBV9
ASSPPQRSYGYT TRBV18
ASSPQGAYGHGYT TRBV7-3
ASSARTSGGPDTQY TRBV7-6
ASSIVGTPYEQY TRBV19
ASSLWAGNEQF TRBV27
ASSGQLNTEAF TRBV7-2
ASSLSLPSGTQY TRBV6-2/TRBV6-3
ASSYSPSAYEQY TRBV6-2/TRBV6-3
ASSSTSGGVNGEQY TRBV5-1
SAGGAGETQY TRBV29-1
ASSQAPSGGFNTGELF TRBV3-1/TRBV3-2
ASAAGEETQY TRBV2
ASRLGQPNTEAF TRBV19
ASSSGGPNTGELF TRBV11-2
ASSLVGTTQETQY TRBV5-1
ASSSRDREGNEQF TRBV28
ASSQGAGYEQY TRBV14
ASSVGGGLVDTQY TRBV9
ASSLEGRVGYT TRBV3-1/TRBV3-2
ASSISGNQPQH TRBV19
ASSEVGPGSYEQY TRBV6-1
ASSGSITGELF TRBV10-1